These T cell receptor beta chains were read from a single sample in a study of blood T cells in healthy people across ages. TCRdb analysed the 5' RACE reads with MiXCR anew, one entry per CDR3 protein. The sample consists of under 750,000 distinct CDR3 sequences, under 55% of them appearing once. Sequencing was carried out using blood. These TCRs come from a man aged 80 or over in good health. CDR3s include the opening cysteine and the closing phenylalanine or tryptophan. Each record gives: J gene, D gene, V gene, clone size, CDR3 DNA, CDR3 protein. A D gene is named only where the DNA matches it firmly. Rows may omit the clone size; those that give it use once, few, many or a size class.

TRBJ2-6	-	TRBV5-1	few	TGCGCCAGCAGACGACAGTGGGACTCTGGGGCCAACGTCCTGACTTTC	CASRRQWDSGANVLTF
TRBJ2-1	TRBD2	TRBV9	-	TGTGCCAGCAGCGTAGTGAGCGGGAGCGTCTACAATGAGCAGTTCTTC	CASSVVSGSVYNEQFF
TRBJ2-3	TRBD2	TRBV10-3	few	TGTGCCATCGGGACTAGCGGGGGGGTCCCAGATACGCAGTATTTT	CAIGTSGGVPDTQYF
TRBJ1-4	-	TRBV7-9	few	TGTGCCAGCAGCCTTACAGGGCGTGCAACTAATGAAAAACTGTTTTTT	CASSLTGRATNEKLFF
TRBJ2-7	-	TRBV28	-	TGTGCCAGCAACGGACTAACTTCCTACGAGCAGTACTTC	CASNGLTSYEQYF
TRBJ2-7	-	TRBV3-1	few	TGTGCCAGCAGCCAACAGGGAGACAGCTACGAGCAGTACTTC	CASSQQGDSYEQYF
TRBJ1-2	-	TRBV6-5	many	TGTGCCAGCAGTCCCCCCGGTCGGGTGTATGGCTACACCTTC	CASSPPGRVYGYTF
TRBJ2-3	-	TRBV4-2	few	TGTGCCAGCAGCCAAGATGGGCTACCGCACAGATCGACAGATACGCAGTATTTT	CASSQDGLPHRSTDTQYF
TRBJ2-5	TRBD2	TRBV20-1	-	TGCAGTGCTAGACGCTTGGGGCGGGAGGGCAAAGAGACCCAGTACTTC	CSARRLGREGKETQYF
TRBJ1-4	-	TRBV5-1	few	TGCGCCAGCAGCTTGGAACTTGGAGAAAAACTGTTTTTT	CASSLELGEKLFF
TRBJ2-1	-	TRBV29-1	-	TGCAGCGCCGGCCTGGCGTACTACAATGAGCAGTTCTTC	CSAGLAYYNEQFF
TRBJ2-5	TRBD2	TRBV20-1	once	TGCAGTGCAACGGGACTAGCGCCCGAGACCCAGTACTTC	CSATGLAPETQYF
TRBJ2-3	-	TRBV21-1	-	TGTGCCAGCAGCAAACCCGTGAGAGGGAGAGGAGGCGCAGATACGCAGTATTTT	CASSKPVRGRGGADTQYF
TRBJ1-1	TRBD1	TRBV18	-	TGTGCCAGCTCACCGAGACAGGGAGCTTTCTTT	CASSPRQGAFF
TRBJ2-7	-	TRBV7-2	once	TGTGCCAGCAGCTTAGGTGTAGAGTTCGACGAGCAGTACTTC	CASSLGVEFDEQYF
TRBJ2-1	-	TRBV3-1	-	TGTGCCAGCAGCTACAATCAGGGGTTTGGATTTGGTGAGCAGTTCTTC	CASSYNQGFGFGEQFF
TRBJ2-3	-	TRBV7-2	-	TGTGCCAGCAGCTTAAGGGCGGGGCTTAGCACAGATACGCAGTATTTT	CASSLRAGLSTDTQYF
TRBJ2-6	-	TRBV12-3/TRBV12-4	-	TGTGCCAGCAGTCCCTCTACGGACGGGACCTCTGGGGCCAACGTCCTGACTTTC	CASSPSTDGTSGANVLTF
TRBJ2-1	TRBD2	TRBV6-2/TRBV6-3	-	TGTGCCAGCAGTTACGGCTCGAGCGGGGTTTTCTCCTACAATGAGCAGTTCTTC	CASSYGSSGVFSYNEQFF
TRBJ2-3	TRBD2	TRBV7-2	-	TGTGCCAGCAGAACCTTAGCGGGAGGGCCAGATACGCAGTATTTT	CASRTLAGGPDTQYF
TRBJ2-1	TRBD1	TRBV11-1	-	TGTGCCAGCAGCCCACGCGAGGACAGGGGATACAATGAGCAGTTCTTC	CASSPREDRGYNEQFF
TRBJ2-3	-	TRBV15	few	TGTGCCACCAGCAGCGGGACCACAGATACGCAGTATTTT	CATSSGTTDTQYF
TRBJ1-1	-	TRBV20-1	few	TGCAGTGCTAGCTCGGGCATGAACACTGAAGCTTTCTTT	CSASSGMNTEAFF
TRBJ2-1	-	TRBV20-1	few	TGCAGTGCCGTCCAGGGGTACAATGAGCAGTTCTTC	CSAVQGYNEQFF
TRBJ1-1	-	TRBV6-6	-	TGTGCCAGCACCCAGCTGGGGGCGGGCACTGAAGCTTTCTTT	CASTQLGAGTEAFF
TRBJ1-4	-	TRBV6-5	-	TGCGCCAGCAGTTACTCGCGCAGACCAAATGAAAAACTGTTTTTT	CASSYSRRPNEKLFF
TRBJ2-6	-	TRBV7-2	-	TGTGCCAGCAGCTTAGCGACAGCCGGGGCCAACGTCCTGACTTTC	CASSLATAGANVLTF
TRBJ2-7	TRBD2	TRBV28	few	TGTGCCAGCAGTTCCTCGGGACTAGCGAGCTACGAGCAGTACTTC	CASSSSGLASYEQYF